This T cell receptor beta chain is from a study of glioma-infiltrating T cells after dendritic cell vaccination. About the research overall: Treatment, given 2003 to 2012, was autologous tumor lysate-pulsed dendritic cell vaccination. At biweekly intervals, patients got three intradermal dendritic cell vaccine injections. Findings of the study overall: Few patients contributed both blood and tumor specimens.

Data came from immunoSEQ multiplex PCR; TCRdb stores just in-frame clones and leaves some out. The sample consists of over 55,000 clones, around 81% of them appearing once. Turning to this clone: Its antigen is undetermined.

The sequencing here drew on blood, taken before dendritic cell vaccination. The clonotype originates from a human donor with glioblastoma.

The DNA of the CDR3 is TGTGCTAGTGCCATGACAGGGAGCTCCTACGAGCAGTACTTC. It is translated as CASAMTGSSYEQYF. V and J are TRBV12-5 and TRBJ2-7; TRBD1 matches at 7 bases. CDR1 and CDR2 from the germline V gene are LGHNT and FRNRAP. CDR3 size: 14 residues. With 7 bases clipped from V and 0 bases from J, the junction kept 6 bases outside the gene matches.